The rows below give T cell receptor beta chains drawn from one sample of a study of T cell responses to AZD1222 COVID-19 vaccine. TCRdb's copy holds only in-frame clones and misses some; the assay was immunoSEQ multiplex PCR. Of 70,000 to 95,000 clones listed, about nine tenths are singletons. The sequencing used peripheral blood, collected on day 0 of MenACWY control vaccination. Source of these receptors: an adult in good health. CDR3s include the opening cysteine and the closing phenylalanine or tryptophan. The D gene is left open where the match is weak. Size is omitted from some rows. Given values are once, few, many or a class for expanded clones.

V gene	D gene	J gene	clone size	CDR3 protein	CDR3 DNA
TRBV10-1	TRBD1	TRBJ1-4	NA	CARDRAATNEKLFF	TGCGCCAGAGACAGGGCGGCAACTAATGAAAAACTGTTTTTT
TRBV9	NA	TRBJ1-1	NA	CASSVGGFGTEAFF	TGTGCCAGCAGCGTTGGGGGCTTTGGCACTGAAGCTTTCTTT
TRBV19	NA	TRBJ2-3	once	CASRSNTRGADTQYF	TGTGCCAGTAGATCAAATACCAGGGGCGCAGATACGCAGTATTTT
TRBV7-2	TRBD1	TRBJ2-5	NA	CASSRTGAFLETQYF	TGTGCCAGCAGCCGGACAGGCGCTTTTCTGGAGACCCAGTACTTC
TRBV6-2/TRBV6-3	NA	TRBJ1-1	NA	CASSYSVNTEAFF	TGTGCCAGCAGTTACTCAGTGAACACTGAAGCTTTCTTT
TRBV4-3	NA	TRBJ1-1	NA	CASSQGLVNTEAFF	TGCGCCAGCAGCCAAGGTCTCGTGAACACTGAAGCTTTCTTT
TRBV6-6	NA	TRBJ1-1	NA	CASSSDTEAFF	TGTGCCAGCAGTTCAGACACTGAAGCTTTCTTT
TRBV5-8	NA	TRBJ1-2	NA	CASSPSPGSYGYTF	TGTGCCAGCAGCCCCTCTCCGGGGTCCTATGGCTACACCTTC
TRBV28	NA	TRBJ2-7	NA	CASTPGSYEQYF	TGTGCCAGCACCCCAGGTAGCTACGAGCAGTACTTC
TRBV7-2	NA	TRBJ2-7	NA	CASSLDQVYEQYF	TGTGCCAGCAGCTTAGACCAGGTCTACGAGCAGTACTTC
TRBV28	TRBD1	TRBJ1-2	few	CASSWTGGIYYGYTF	TGTGCCAGCAGTTGGACAGGGGGCATTTACTATGGCTACACCTTC
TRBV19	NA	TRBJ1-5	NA	CASGGGLLRGQPQHF	TGTGCCAGTGGGGGAGGACTCTTGAGGGGCCAGCCCCAGCATTTT
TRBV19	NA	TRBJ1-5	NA	CASSILGDGGEPQHF	TGTGCCAGTAGTATATTGGGAGACGGGGGGGAGCCCCAGCATTTT
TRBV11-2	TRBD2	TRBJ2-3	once	CASSLLTSGGLDTQYF	TGTGCCAGCAGCTTATTGACTAGCGGGGGTTTAGATACGCAGTATTTT
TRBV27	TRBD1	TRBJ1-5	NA	CASRGQGEQPQHF	TGTGCCAGCAGAGGACAGGGCGAGCAGCCCCAGCATTTT
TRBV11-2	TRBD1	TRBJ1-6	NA	CASSPDRGYNSPLHF	TGTGCCAGCAGCCCTGACAGGGGTTATAATTCACCCCTCCACTTT
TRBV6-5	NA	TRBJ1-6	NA	CATTGFGSYNSPLHF	TGTGCCACCACAGGGTTCGGCTCCTATAATTCACCCCTCCACTTT
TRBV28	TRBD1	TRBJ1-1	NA	CASSLLTGQGWAFF	TGTGCCAGCAGTTTGTTAACGGGACAGGGCTGGGCTTTCTTT
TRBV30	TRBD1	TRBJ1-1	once	CAWSVRLGQGSTEAFF	TGTGCCTGGAGTGTACGTTTGGGACAGGGGTCCACTGAAGCTTTCTTT
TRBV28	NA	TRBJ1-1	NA	CASSTPTEAFF	TGTGCCAGCAGTACCCCCACTGAAGCTTTCTTT
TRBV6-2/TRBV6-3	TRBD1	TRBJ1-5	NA	CASSRPQGSVNQPQHF	TGTGCCAGCAGTAGGCCACAGGGGTCGGTCAATCAGCCCCAGCATTTT
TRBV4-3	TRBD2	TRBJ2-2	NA	CASSPRLAGGQGGELFF	TGCGCCAGCAGCCCCCGGCTAGCGGGGGGGCAAGGTGGGGAGCTGTTTTTT
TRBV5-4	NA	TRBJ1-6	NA	CASSPGVLNSPLHF	TGTGCCAGCAGCCCAGGGGTTTTAAATTCACCCCTCCACTTT
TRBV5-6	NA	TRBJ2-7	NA	CASSSQGRPYEQYF	TGTGCCAGCAGTTCTCAAGGGAGGCCCTACGAGCAGTACTTC
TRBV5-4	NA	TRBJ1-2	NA	CASSLETLLNGYTF	TGTGCCAGCAGCCTAGAGACACTACTCAATGGCTACACCTTC
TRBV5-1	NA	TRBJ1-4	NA	CASSPWGSTNEKLFF	TGCGCCAGCAGCCCTTGGGGCTCAACTAATGAAAAACTGTTTTTT